This TCR beta chain was obtained from a study of cytotoxic CD8 clonotypes in ibrutinib-treated CLL. About the research overall: Treatment had run for a median about 12 months, range 6 to 36, when response samples were taken.

The repertoire was sequenced with immunoSEQ multiplex PCR; TCRdb's copy has only in-frame clones and lacks some. The sample shows more than 60,000 clones, less than 85% of them seen only once. Germline CDR1 is KGHSH and CDR2 is LQKENI. The CDR3 extends over 15 amino acids. Trimming shortened V by 4 bases and J by 4 bases, and 17 bases separated the two germline ends. The specimen comprised PBMCs, sampled after 24 months of ibrutinib treatment. The chain employs TRBV18 and TRBJ2-7, with a weak D call TRBD1 (7 bases). This receptor was obtained from a human donor with chronic lymphocytic leukemia. The CDR3 reads CASSRNIQGRYEQYF. CDR3 nucleotide sequence: TGTGCCAGCTCACGAAACATACAGGGGAGGTACGAGCAGTACTTC.